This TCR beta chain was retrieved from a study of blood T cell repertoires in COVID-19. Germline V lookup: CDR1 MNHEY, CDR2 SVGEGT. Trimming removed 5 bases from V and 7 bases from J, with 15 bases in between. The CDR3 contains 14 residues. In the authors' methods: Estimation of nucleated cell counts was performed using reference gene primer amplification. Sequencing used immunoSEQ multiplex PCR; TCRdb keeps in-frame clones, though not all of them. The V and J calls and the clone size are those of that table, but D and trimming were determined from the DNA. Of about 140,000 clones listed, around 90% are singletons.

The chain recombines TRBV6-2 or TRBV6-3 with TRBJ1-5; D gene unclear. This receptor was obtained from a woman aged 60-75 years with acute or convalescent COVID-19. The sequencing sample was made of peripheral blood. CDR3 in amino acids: CASSTQLGSQPQHF. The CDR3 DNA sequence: TGTGCCAGCAGTACACAGTTAGGATCGCAGCCCCAGCATTTT.